This entry is about one TCR beta chain. These data belong to a study of blood T cell repertoires in COVID-19. Overall study: Some COVID-19 samples were acute and others convalescent; all came from the United States, Italy and Spain. T cells, B-cell-depleted T cells, or PBMCs provided the cDNA or gDNA that served as material.

Trimming cost V 2 bases and J 6 bases; bases outside gene matches: 16. CDR3 size: 19 residues. Per the germline V gene, CDR1 is MNHEY and CDR2 is SMNVEV (reference sequence). Per the authors' pipeline: Estimation of nucleated cell counts relied on the amplification of reference gene primers. Method: immunoSEQ multiplex PCR; TCRdb's copy keeps in-frame clones and lacks some. V, J and clone size derive from that table, while D and trimming were established from the DNA sequence. The table includes under 95,000 clones, roughly nine tenths detected once. Sequencing used peripheral blood. The V and J genes are TRBV27 and TRBJ2-3, with 11 bases that match TRBD2. This receptor was obtained from a man in his 60s with acute or convalescent COVID-19. Here the CDR3 DNA reads TGTGCCAGCAGTTTACGGTCTTCATCAGTGACTAGCGGGGTTGATACGCAGTATTTT. Encoded protein: CASSLRSSSVTSGVDTQYF.